The 19 T cell receptor beta chains presented below share a single source sample, sequenced in a study of shared clonotypes between healthy human individuals. Repertoires were generated with immunoSEQ multiplex PCR, while TCRdb's copy carries only in-frame clones and drops some. In the table there are hundreds of thousands of clones, 60% to 75% of which are singletons. The sequenced sample consisted of memory CD4+ T cells sorted from blood. Subset of the sample: CD45RA-negative fraction. These receptors came from a woman aged 25 to 39 in good health.

This chain links TRBV28 with TRBJ1-6; D remains unclear. The CDR3 runs to 15 residues. The germline gives CDR1 MDHEN, CDR2 SYDVKM. With 1 base removed from V and 7 bases from J, the gap between germline ends came to 11 bases. The chain's CDR3 is CASSLLGQENSPLHF. CDR3 sequence (DNA): TGTGCCAGCAGTTTATTAGGGCAGGAGAATTCACCCCTCCACTTT.

This clone has just one count. The chain employs TRBV6-5 and TRBJ1-2; no clear D gene. V was clipped by 8 bases and J by 3 bases, with 16 bases between them. The CDR3 covers 14 residues. CDR1 and CDR2 from the germline V gene are MNHEY and SVGAGI. The CDR3 is CASRRSLGHYGYTF. In nucleotides, the CDR3 is TGTGCCAGCCGGAGGTCACTAGGGCACTATGGCTACACCTTC.

This clone appeared a single time. The CDR3 DNA follows: TGTGCCAGCAGCTTGGTGGAAAACGACTACGAGCAGTACTTC. Its protein product is CASSLVENDYEQYF. The chain recombines TRBV5-4 with TRBJ2-7; D call uncertain. The germline CDR1 and CDR2 sequences are SGHNT and YYREEE (reference sequence). This CDR3 has 14 amino acids. V was shortened by 0 bases and J by 3 bases, with 10 bases between the two germline ends.

This clone was counted a few times. The same CDR3 is also encoded by other DNA sequences in this sample. V usage is TRBV5-1 and J usage is TRBJ2-7; a possible D gene is TRBD1 (5 bases). Trimming stripped 5 bases from V and 6 bases from J, with 12 bases between. From germline, CDR1 is SGHRS and CDR2 YFSETQ. The CDR3 consists of 12 residues. CDR3 region: CASRPQGSEQYF. CDR3 nucleotides: TGCGCCAGCAGACCGCAGGGATCCGAGCAGTACTTC.

The chain recombines TRBV21-1 with TRBJ1-4. TRBV21-1 is designated a pseudogene. This CDR3 has 16 amino acids. The CDR3 DNA follows: TGTGCCAGCAGCAGCCCCCGGGGCGGGGTGCGTGAAAAACTGTTTTTT. Translation gives CASSSPRGGVREKLFF.

This clone was seen a single time. The V and J genes are TRBV4-1 and TRBJ1-1; 10 bases fit TRBD1. Germline CDR1 and CDR2: MGHRA and YSYEKL. The CDR3 is 18 amino acids. The J segment lost 1 base and the V segment lost 4 bases, leaving 12 bases of the junction unmatched. CDR3: CASSRSGTGALANTEAFF. CDR3 nucleotides: TGCGCCAGCAGCCGCAGCGGGACAGGGGCCTTGGCGAACACTGAAGCTTTCTTT.

This sequence joins TRBV6-1 and TRBJ2-5, with TRBD1 identical over 8 bases. CDR1 and CDR2 (germline): MNHNS, SASEGT. V was clipped by 0 bases and J by 3 bases; unmatched bases: 6. CDR3 length equals 16 residues. CDR3 residues: CASSEAATTGEETQYF. The CDR3 DNA follows: TGTGCCAGCAGTGAAGCGGCCACGACAGGGGAAGAGACCCAGTACTTC.

This rearrangement joins TRBV5-1 to TRBJ1-1; the D gene is possibly TRBD1 (6 bases). The germline gives CDR1 SGHRS, CDR2 YFSETQ. Trimming removed 2 bases at V and 3 bases at J, with 14 bases between. CDR3 length: 15 amino acids. CDR3: CASSLYMAGDTEAFF. In DNA form, the CDR3 reads TGCGCCAGCAGCTTATATATGGCAGGGGACACTGAAGCTTTCTTT.

The chain couples TRBV19 to TRBJ2-1; 8 nucleotides agree with TRBD2. From germline, CDR1 is LNHDA and CDR2 SQIVND (reference sequence). The CDR3 totals 16 residues. The ends lost 5 bases at V and 5 bases at J; junction bases unmatched: 11. CDR3 sequence reads: CASSPRGSGKDNEQFF. The CDR3 DNA sequence: TGTGCCAGTAGTCCTCGGGGTAGCGGGAAGGACAATGAGCAGTTCTTC.

This clone showed up just once. The gene calls are TRBV2 and TRBJ1-4, with D unclear. The germline V gene has CDR1 SNHLY and CDR2 FYNNEI. The CDR3 is 13 residues long. The germline V and J ends were trimmed by 6 bases and 10 bases, with 15 bases remaining between them. CDR3 residues: CASSGRNAVKLFF. The DNA of the CDR3 is TGTGCCAGCAGCGGGAGGAACGCGGTAAAACTGTTTTTT.

The chain combines TRBV7-7 with TRBJ2-3; D perhaps matches TRBD1 (6 bases). Germline V gene lookup returns CDR1 SSHAT and CDR2 FNYEAQ (reference sequence). Trimming pared 5 bases from V and 2 bases from J, leaving 17 bases between. This CDR3 region has 16 residues. The CDR3 sequence is CASSQRVGGTTDTQYF. The DNA of the CDR3 is TGTGCCAGCAGCCAGAGGGTAGGGGGAACCACAGATACGCAGTATTTT.

On this clone: Other DNA sequences in this sample translate to the same CDR3. The chain employs TRBV19 and TRBJ1-5; D is uncertain. This CDR3 region has 14 residues. Germline V gene lookup returns CDR1 LNHDA and CDR2 SQIVND (reference sequence). The ends were cut back, 1 base at V and 2 bases at J, with 6 bases in the middle. The CDR3: CASSIGAGNQPQHF. CDR3 nucleotide sequence: TGTGCCAGTAGTATAGGGGCGGGCAATCAGCCCCAGCATTTT.

In DNA, the CDR3 is TGTGCCAGCAGTTTGGGGGGCGCGGGCACCGGGGAGCTGTTTTTT. It codes for CASSLGGAGTGELFF. The V call is TRBV28, the J call TRBJ2-2, with D tentatively TRBD1 or TRBD2 (6 bases each). The CDR3 sequence is 15 residues long. In germline, CDR1 is MDHEN, CDR2 SYDVKM. The germline V and J ends were trimmed by 3 bases and 4 bases, with 12 bases remaining between them.

Notes on this clone: This same CDR3 is encoded by further DNA sequences in the sample. The chain employs TRBV5-1 and TRBJ2-3; D is possibly TRBD2 (6 bases). The CDR3 extends over 14 amino acids. V was clipped by 4 bases and J by 4 bases, with 13 bases between them. Germline-derived CDR1 and CDR2 are SGHRS and YFSETQ. The CDR3 sequence is CASSGGSEADTQYF. The DNA for the CDR3 is TGCGCCAGCAGCGGGGGGAGTGAGGCAGATACGCAGTATTTT.

V and J are TRBV7-9 and TRBJ1-5; D unresolved. Trimming stripped 5 bases from V and 7 bases from J, with 9 bases between. The CDR3 runs to 12 residues. Germline CDR1 and CDR2: SEHNR and FQNEAQ (reference sequence). The CDR3 sequence is CASSQEGQPQHF. In nucleotides, the CDR3 is TGTGCCAGCAGCCAAGAGGGCCAGCCCCAGCATTTT.

The rearrangement joins TRBV7-2 to TRBJ2-7; TRBD1 agrees at 11 bases. V lost 6 bases and J lost 4; bases outside the gene matches: 8. Germline V lookup: CDR1 SGHTA, CDR2 FQGNSA. This CDR3 has 15 residues. CDR3 amino acids: CASRSGTGGIYEQYF. CDR3 sequence (DNA): TGTGCCAGCAGATCGGGGACAGGGGGTATATACGAGCAGTACTTC.

Only one count was recorded for this clone. The chain couples TRBV6-1 to TRBJ2-5; D perhaps matches TRBD2 (5 bases). Looked up from germline, CDR1 is MNHNS and CDR2 is SASEGT. The CDR3 has 14 amino acids. Trimming took 6 bases from V and 8 from J, leaving 19 bases between them. The CDR3 DNA reads as TGTGCCAGCAGAGAAAACCGGGCCGGAGGTACCCAGTACTTC. This gives the protein CASRENRAGGTQYF.

The chain joins TRBV30 to TRBJ1-2, with a weak D call TRBD1 (5 bases). The CDR3 is 13 amino acids. Per the germline V gene, CDR1 is GTSNPN and CDR2 is SVGIG (reference sequence). Between the trimmed V and J ends, which lost 0 bases and 3 bases, there was a span of 8 bases. The CDR3 loop is CAWSVQADYGYTF. CDR3 DNA: TGTGCCTGGAGTGTACAGGCAGACTATGGCTACACCTTC.

This clone has more than one count but fewer than ten. The rearrangement uses TRBV11-2 and TRBJ2-3; TRBD1 aligns across 8 bases. Germline-derived CDR1 and CDR2 are SGHAT and FQNNGV. Trimming removed 5 bases from V and 7 bases from J; junction bases left unmatched: 5. The CDR3 sequence is 13 residues long. The chain's CDR3 is CASSAQGAYTQYF. In nucleotides, the CDR3 is TGTGCCAGCAGCGCTCAGGGGGCGTATACGCAGTATTTT.